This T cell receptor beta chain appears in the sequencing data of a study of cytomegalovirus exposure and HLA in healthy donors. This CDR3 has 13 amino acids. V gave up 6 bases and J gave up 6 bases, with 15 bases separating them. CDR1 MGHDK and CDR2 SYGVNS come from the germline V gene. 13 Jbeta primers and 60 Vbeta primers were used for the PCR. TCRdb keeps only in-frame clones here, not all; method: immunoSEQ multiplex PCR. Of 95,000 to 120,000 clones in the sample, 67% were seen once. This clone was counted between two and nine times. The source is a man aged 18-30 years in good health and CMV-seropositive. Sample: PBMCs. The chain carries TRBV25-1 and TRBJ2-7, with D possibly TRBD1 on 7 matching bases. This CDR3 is CASRVNRGLEQYF. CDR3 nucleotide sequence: TGTGCCAGCAGAGTTAACAGGGGACTCGAGCAGTACTTC.